The entry that follows covers one T cell receptor (beta chain) sequence. The CDR3 spans 15 residues. The V end lost 5 bases, the J end lost 3 bases, and 13 bases lay between the germline ends. Germline V gene data show CDR1 as SGHAT and CDR2 as FQNNGV. The data derive from a study of PD-L1 blockade in urothelial cancer. Across the study: Patients started atezolizumab in the mid-2010s, 1,200 mg intravenously every 3 weeks. Patients arrived having already received 0 to 3 prior chemotherapy regimens. Blood samples had a median of 141,255 T cells, 80,000 to 85,000 unique TCRs, and clonality more than 0.075.

TCRdb's table, derived via immunoSEQ multiplex PCR, lists solely in-frame clones and lacks some. In the table there are 130,000 or so clones, approximately 84% of which are singletons. As to time point: pretreatment peripheral blood. The TCR originated in a man in his fifties or sixties with urothelial cancer. The sequences come from PBMCs, collected around atezolizumab (anti-PD-L1) treatment. The V call is TRBV11-2, the J call TRBJ2-2; D may be TRBD1 (6 bases). CDR3 residues: CASSPGDKYTGELFF. The CDR3 DNA follows: TGTGCCAGCAGCCCTGGGGACAAGTACACCGGGGAGCTGTTTTTT.